Listed below are T cell receptor beta chains from one sample, sequenced in a study of T cell responses to AZD1222 COVID-19 vaccine. Repertoires were generated with immunoSEQ multiplex PCR, while TCRdb's copy carries only in-frame clones and drops some. The repertoire consists of 150,000 to 160,000 clones, with more than 85% occurring once and the leading ten covering approximately 1.4%. Material: peripheral blood, obtained 28 days after the second AZD1222 dose. The receptors were sampled from an adult who received the AZD1222 COVID-19 vaccine. Both conserved end residues are part of each CDR3. The D gene is left open where the match is weak. Clone size is shown for a subset of rows, as once, few, many or a class of expanded clone.

>TRBJ1-2|TRBD1|.|TRBV2
TGTGCCAGCAGTTCATGGGACAGGGGAGGCTACACCTTC
CASSSWDRGGYTF
>TRBJ1-1|.|.|TRBV19
TGTGCCAGTACCCTAGGGGGTAGGAGCACTGAAGCTTTCTTT
CASTLGGRSTEAFF
>TRBJ2-2|.|.|TRBV28
TGTGCCAGCAGTTCCCGTTCGACTAGGGACACCGGGGAGCTGTTTTTT
CASSSRSTRDTGELFF
>TRBJ2-7|.|.|TRBV28
TGTGCCAGCAGCCTAACCGGGGGCTCTAGCTCCTACGAGCAGTACTTC
CASSLTGGSSSYEQYF
>TRBJ1-2|.|.|TRBV24-1
TGTGCCACCAGTCTGGCGGGGGCTCATATCTATGGCTACACCTTC
CATSLAGAHIYGYTF
>TRBJ2-7|.|.|TRBV5-1
TGCGCCAGCAGCTTGGGCCGTGACTACGAGCAGTACTTC
CASSLGRDYEQYF
>TRBJ2-7|.|.|TRBV6-6
TGTGCCAGCAGTTACTCGATCGGTGGGTGGTCCTACGAGCAGTACTTC
CASSYSIGGWSYEQYF
>TRBJ1-3|.|once|TRBV5-8
TGTGCCAGCAGCTTTCGCTCACCTGGAAACACCATATATTTT
CASSFRSPGNTIYF
>TRBJ1-1|.|.|TRBV28
TGTGCCAGCTCACGGGGGGCCACTGAAGCTTTCTTT
CASSRGATEAFF
>TRBJ2-3|TRBD2|.|TRBV2
TGTGCCAGCAGAACGACTAGCAGCACAGATACGCAGTATTTT
CASRTTSSTDTQYF
>TRBJ2-5|.|.|TRBV11-3
TGTGCCAGCAGCTCGACTCAACAAGAGACCCAGTACTTC
CASSSTQQETQYF
>TRBJ2-1|TRBD2|.|TRBV7-9
TGTGCCAGCAGCGAGGGACTAGTAAAGTTCTTC
CASSEGLVKFF
>TRBJ1-5|.|.|TRBV18
TGTGCCAGCTGCGAAGGGGGGGCGAATCAGCCCCAGCATTTT
CASCEGGANQPQHF
>TRBJ1-1|.|few|TRBV28
TGTGCCAGCAGTATCGGGACCCCAGAATGGACTGAAGCTTTCTTT
CASSIGTPEWTEAFF
>TRBJ1-5|.|.|TRBV6-5
TGTGCCAGCAGTTACTCGAGAAATAGCAATCAGCCCCAGCATTTT
CASSYSRNSNQPQHF
>TRBJ2-7|.|.|TRBV3-1/TRBV3-2
TGTGCCAGCAGACAGGGCTACGAGCAGTACTTC
CASRQGYEQYF
>TRBJ1-2|.|.|TRBV5-4
TGTGCCAGCAGCCTCCGGGGAGGCGCTGGCTACACCTTC
CASSLRGGAGYTF
>TRBJ2-2|TRBD1|.|TRBV3-1/TRBV3-2
TGTGCCAGCAGCTTCAGGGGGATGGGCGGGGAGCTGTTTTTT
CASSFRGMGGELFF
>TRBJ2-5|.|.|TRBV7-8
TGTGCCAGCAGCAGCTGGACAGCTGAAGAGACCCAGTACTTC
CASSSWTAEETQYF
>TRBJ2-1|.|once|TRBV9
TGTGCCAGCAGCGTATATAAGGGGTCCTACAATGAGCAGTTCTTC
CASSVYKGSYNEQFF
>TRBJ2-7|.|.|TRBV30
TGTGCCTGGAGTGCCCTACAGGGTGCCAACGAGCAGTACTTC
CAWSALQGANEQYF
>TRBJ2-1|.|once|TRBV4-2
TGTGCCAGCAGCCAAAAAGGGCAGGGGACCCATGAGCAGTTCTTC
CASSQKGQGTHEQFF
>TRBJ1-1|TRBD1|.|TRBV27
TGTGCCAGCAGCCCCCAGGGTAGTGGCCGACAGGGTGCTTTCTTT
CASSPQGSGRQGAFF
>TRBJ2-5|TRBD2|.|TRBV6-5
TGTGCCAGCAGTTACGGAGCGGGGGGCCGCGAGACCCAGTACTTC
CASSYGAGGRETQYF
>TRBJ1-2|TRBD1|once|TRBV28
TGTGCCAGCAGTCGCAAACAGGGGCCCTATGGCTACACCTTC
CASSRKQGPYGYTF
>TRBJ2-7|.|.|TRBV5-1
TGCGCCAGCAGAGCCTCCGGGTCCCCCTCCTACGAGCAGTACTTC
CASRASGSPSYEQYF
>TRBJ1-3|.|.|TRBV12-5
TGTGCTAGTGCTGGGATACCCATAAACACCATATATTTT
CASAGIPINTIYF
>TRBJ1-1|.|.|TRBV3-1/TRBV3-2
TGTGCCAGCATACTGGGGGGGGACACTGAAGCTTTCTTT
CASILGGDTEAFF
>TRBJ2-3|TRBD2|.|TRBV7-3
TGTGCCAGCAGCTTAATGTTAGCGGGAGTGACAGATACGCAGTATTTT
CASSLMLAGVTDTQYF
>TRBJ2-5|TRBD1|.|TRBV7-8
TGTGCCAGCAGCTTATCCCTTTGGGACAGCAAAGAGACCCAGTACTTC
CASSLSLWDSKETQYF
>TRBJ1-5|.|.|TRBV2
TGTGCCAGCAGTGAGACTCGACAGGCTGGGCGGCCCCAGCATTTT
CASSETRQAGRPQHF
>TRBJ1-4|.|.|TRBV6-5
TGTGCCAGCAGGGGATGGGGAGCAACTAATGAAAAACTGTTTTTT
CASRGWGATNEKLFF
>TRBJ2-7|.|.|TRBV21-1
TGTGCCAGCAGCAAAAAGGGGAGGGGGTACTACGAGCAGTACTTC
CASSKKGRGYYEQYF
>TRBJ2-5|TRBD2|once|TRBV2
TGTGCCAGCAGGGGACTAGCGGGAGTAAGGTTCGAGACCCAGTACTTC
CASRGLAGVRFETQYF
>TRBJ2-7|TRBD1|once|TRBV28
TGTGCCAGCAGAGAGCCCGGGACAGGCTACGAGCAGTACTTC
CASREPGTGYEQYF
>TRBJ1-1|.|once|TRBV5-6
TGTGCCAGCAGCTTGGCGACAACTGAAGCTTTCTTT
CASSLATTEAFF
>TRBJ2-6|.|.|TRBV19
TGTGCCAGTAGTATACTGGGCGTCTCTGGGGCCAACGTCCTGACTTTC
CASSILGVSGANVLTF
>TRBJ2-6|.|once|TRBV19
TGTGCCAGTAGTGATCAGAGTAGCTCTGGGGCCAACGTCCTGACTTTC
CASSDQSSSGANVLTF
>TRBJ1-1|.|.|TRBV7-8
TGTGCCAGCAGCTTAGCGCCGGGGGGCATGAACACTGAAGCTTTCTTT
CASSLAPGGMNTEAFF
>TRBJ1-6|.|.|TRBV19
TGTGCCAGTAAGTTCCGAAGGACGGATAATTCACCCCTCCACTTT
CASKFRRTDNSPLHF
>TRBJ2-7|TRBD1|few|TRBV28
TGTGCCAGCAGCCCCGGACAGGGGGCGGATGAGCAGTACTTC
CASSPGQGADEQYF
>TRBJ2-1|TRBD2|.|TRBV6-2/TRBV6-3
TGTGCCAGCAGCCATGTAGCGGGAGGGCTTAGGGATGAGCAGTTCTTC
CASSHVAGGLRDEQFF
>TRBJ2-7|TRBD2|.|TRBV11-2
TGTGCCACAAGGCGGGGGGGGAATTCCTACGAGCAGTACTTC
CATRRGGNSYEQYF
>TRBJ2-3|.|.|TRBV3-1/TRBV3-2
TGTGCCAGCAGCGATCGGACAACTGATACGCAGTATTTT
CASSDRTTDTQYF
>TRBJ1-2|.|.|TRBV3-1/TRBV3-2
TGTGCCAGCAGCCAAGATTCAGGGATGTCTAACTATGGCTACACCTTC
CASSQDSGMSNYGYTF
>TRBJ1-1|.|few|TRBV7-8
TGTGCCAGCAGCGAAATCTGGGGGGTCAGCACTGAAGCTTTCTTT
CASSEIWGVSTEAFF